These T cell receptor beta chains were read from a single sample in a study of T cell repertoires in cytomegalovirus infection. TCRdb processed the reads anew with MiXCR; each CDR3 protein has one entry. This repertoire shows 400,000 to 550,000 distinct CDR3 sequences, approximately 11% found once; its top ten account for about 10%. The specimen was PBMCs. Receptor source: a human donor in good health (CMV status not recorded). Some clones in this sample may be carry-over from other donors' samples. Both conserved end residues are part of each CDR3. Each record gives: D gene, J gene, V gene, clone size, CDR3 protein, CDR3 DNA. D genes are given only for firm matches. The size entry is marked missing in some rows and otherwise reads once, few, many or a size class.

.,TRBJ2-2,TRBV9,few,CASSVNSNTGELFF,TGTGCCAGCAGCGTAAACAGTAACACCGGGGAGCTGTTTTTT
TRBD2,TRBJ2-3,TRBV4-2,.,CARSPGLASTDTQYF,TGTGCCCGCAGCCCAGGACTAGCGAGCACAGATACGCAGTATTTT
.,TRBJ2-5,TRBV20-1,many,CSARTLANPETQYF,TGCAGTGCTAGAACACTAGCAAACCCAGAGACCCAGTACTTC
.,TRBJ2-7,TRBV30,.,CAWSLSRDSEQYF,TGTGCCTGGAGCCTAAGCAGGGACTCCGAGCAGTACTTC
.,TRBJ2-7,TRBV27,many,CASSLSRYPYEQYF,TGTGCCAGCAGTTTATCGAGGTATCCCTACGAGCAGTACTTC
TRBD1,TRBJ1-1,TRBV28,many,CASSGTGGFTEAFF,TGTGCCAGCAGTGGGACAGGGGGCTTCACTGAAGCTTTCTTT
.,TRBJ2-3,TRBV6-1,many,CASSYESGGPGTDTQYF,TGTGCCAGCAGTTATGAATCGGGTGGGCCTGGCACAGATACGCAGTATTTT
.,TRBJ2-2,TRBV19,many,CASSISGGNTGELFF,TGTGCCAGTAGTATTAGCGGAGGAAACACCGGGGAGCTGTTTTTT
.,TRBJ2-7,TRBV7-8,many,CASSFGGGNEQYF,TGTGCCAGCAGCTTTGGAGGGGGCAACGAGCAGTACTTC
.,TRBJ1-6,TRBV7-6,many,CASSLRPERDNSPLHF,TGTGCCAGCAGCTTAAGGCCCGAACGAGATAATTCACCCCTCCACTTT
TRBD1,TRBJ2-6,TRBV7-3,many,CASSLLGTGNSGANVLTF,TGTGCCAGCAGCCTACTTGGGACAGGAAACTCTGGGGCCAACGTCCTGACTTTC
.,TRBJ2-3,TRBV20-1,many,CSARGPRVGGTSTDTQYF,TGCAGTGCTAGAGGCCCAAGGGTAGGAGGCACTAGCACAGATACGCAGTATTTT
.,TRBJ2-1,TRBV28,many,CASSNTAGETYNEQFF,TGTGCCAGCAGTAACACCGCAGGAGAAACCTACAATGAGCAGTTCTTC
.,TRBJ1-2,TRBV7-6,many,CASSPQGYGYTF,TGTGCCAGCAGCCCCCAGGGGTATGGCTACACCTTC
TRBD1,TRBJ2-7,TRBV7-9,few,CASSFGKQGAREQYF,TGTGCCAGCAGCTTTGGGAAACAGGGGGCGCGAGAGCAGTACTTC
TRBD1,TRBJ1-1,TRBV7-8,many,CASSLGTGMNTEAFF,TGTGCCAGCAGCTTGGGGACAGGGATGAACACTGAAGCTTTCTTT
TRBD2,TRBJ2-5,TRBV20-1,many,CSSYPTSGELETQYF,TGCAGTTCCTACCCGACTAGCGGGGAATTAGAGACCCAGTACTTC
.,TRBJ1-6,TRBV7-9,many,CASSSYKAYNSPLHF,TGTGCCAGCAGCTCATATAAGGCCTATAATTCACCCCTCCACTTT
.,TRBJ2-6,TRBV3-1,few,CASSQGDSGANVLTF,TGTGCCAGCAGCCAAGGGGACTCTGGGGCCAACGTCCTGACTTTC
TRBD1,TRBJ1-2,TRBV7-2,many,CASSGWDRDYGTGGYTF,TGTGCCAGCAGCGGCTGGGACAGGGACTATGGAACGGGGGGCTACACCTTC
.,TRBJ2-5,TRBV20-1,.,CSAPPGARETQYF,TGCAGTGCTCCTCCAGGGGCGAGAGAGACCCAGTACTTC
TRBD2,TRBJ2-7,TRBV10-3,.,CAISVSGRTYEQYF,TGTGCCATCAGTGTCAGCGGGAGGACCTACGAGCAGTACTTC